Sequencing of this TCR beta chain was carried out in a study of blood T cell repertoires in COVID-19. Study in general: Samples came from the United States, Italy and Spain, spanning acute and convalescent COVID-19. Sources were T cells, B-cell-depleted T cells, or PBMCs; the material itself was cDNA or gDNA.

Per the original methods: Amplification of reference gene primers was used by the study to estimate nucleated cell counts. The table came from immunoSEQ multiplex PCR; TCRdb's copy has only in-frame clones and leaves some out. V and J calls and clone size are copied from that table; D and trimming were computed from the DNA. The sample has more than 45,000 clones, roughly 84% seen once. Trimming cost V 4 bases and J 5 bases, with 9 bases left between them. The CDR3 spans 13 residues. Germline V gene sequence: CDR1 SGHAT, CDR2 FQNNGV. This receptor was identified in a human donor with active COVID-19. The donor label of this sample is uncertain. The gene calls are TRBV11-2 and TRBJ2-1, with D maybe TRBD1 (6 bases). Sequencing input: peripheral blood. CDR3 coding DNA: TGTGCCAGCAGCTCGACAGGAAACAATGAGCAGTTCTTC. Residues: CASSSTGNNEQFF.